The 8 T cell receptor beta chains below come from one sample, sequenced in a study of early stage breast cancer tumors. The protocol was immunoSEQ multiplex PCR, while the TCRdb copy is restricted to in-frame clones and leaves out a portion. The data contain 25,000 to 35,000 clones, around 70% of them singletons. The sample taken for sequencing was blood. Receptors originate from a person aged 45-65 years with breast cancer.

The rearrangement uses TRBV6-1 and TRBJ2-3; unclear D gene. Germline V gives CDR1 MNHNS, CDR2 SASEGT. With 1 base removed from V and 6 bases from J, the gap between germline ends came to 14 bases. The CDR3 is made up of 15 amino acids. In nucleotides, the CDR3 is TGTGCCAGCAGTGAAGTCGGTGGATGGCTGGATACGCAGTATTTT. This gives the protein CASSEVGGWLDTQYF.

The rearrangement links TRBV5-1 to TRBJ2-7; the D is unclear. V was trimmed by 1 base and J by 4 bases, leaving 9 bases between them. The CDR3 is 13 residues long. Germline CDR1 SGHRS, CDR2 YFSETQ. The CDR3 reads CASSLPHKYEQYF. The CDR3 nucleotides read TGCGCCAGCAGCTTGCCTCATAAGTACGAGCAGTACTTC.

The V gene is TRBV6-1, the J gene TRBJ2-1, with TRBD2 as a possible D gene (5 bases). Germline CDR1 reads MNHNS; CDR2 reads SASEGT. This CDR3 spans 15 amino acids. Trimming cost V 7 bases and J 2 bases, with 15 bases left between them. The CDR3 DNA reads as TGTGCCAGCACGGTGGGAGATGTGACCTACAATGAGCAGTTCTTC. Encoded protein: CASTVGDVTYNEQFF.

This chain uses TRBV27 with TRBJ1-2; tentative D call: TRBD1 (6 bases). V was cut by 6 bases and J by 6 bases, with 17 bases left in between. Germline V CDR1 and CDR2: MNHEY, SMNVEV (reference sequence). The CDR3 consists of 14 residues. CDR3 amino acids: CASSPGQLHHGYTF. CDR3 DNA: TGTGCCAGCAGCCCTGGACAGCTCCACCATGGCTACACCTTC.

This clone was recorded at least ten times. The chain combines TRBV7-3 with TRBJ2-7; a weak D match, TRBD1 (6 bases). The V end lost 3 bases, the J end lost 6 bases, and 12 bases lay between the germline ends. The CDR3 totals 13 residues. Germline V CDR1 and CDR2: SGHTA, FQGTGA. The CDR3 sequence is CASSLALRGEQYF. The CDR3 DNA sequence: TGTGCCAGCAGCTTGGCCCTCAGGGGCGAGCAGTACTTC.

This chain joins TRBV7-2 and TRBJ1-2; 8 bases align to TRBD1. After removal of 4 bases from V and 4 bases from J, the junction contained 5 bases not matched to a gene. The CDR3 is 14 amino acids. The germline V gene encodes CDR1 SGHTA and CDR2 FQGNSA. The CDR3 DNA is TGTGCCAGCAGCTCTTCAGGGGGCAGCTATGGCTACACCTTC. Amino acid sequence: CASSSSGGSYGYTF.

V is TRBV2 and J is TRBJ2-2; unclear D gene. Germline V gene sequence: CDR1 SNHLY, CDR2 FYNNEI. The ends were cut back, 10 bases at V and 4 bases at J, with 16 bases in the middle. This CDR3 spans 14 amino acids. The DNA for the CDR3 is TGTGCCACCACGAAAGGGCGGAGCACCGGGGAGCTGTTTTTT. Protein sequence: CATTKGRSTGELFF.

The J gene is TRBJ2-5, the V gene TRBV12-1; the table's D call, TRBD2, was not checked against the DNA. TRBV12-1 is tagged as a pseudogene. The CDR3 totals 14 residues. This CDR3 reads CASSLRLRQETQYF. The CDR3 DNA reads as TGTGCCAGCAGCTTGCGGCTGCGCCAAGAGACCCAGTACTTC.